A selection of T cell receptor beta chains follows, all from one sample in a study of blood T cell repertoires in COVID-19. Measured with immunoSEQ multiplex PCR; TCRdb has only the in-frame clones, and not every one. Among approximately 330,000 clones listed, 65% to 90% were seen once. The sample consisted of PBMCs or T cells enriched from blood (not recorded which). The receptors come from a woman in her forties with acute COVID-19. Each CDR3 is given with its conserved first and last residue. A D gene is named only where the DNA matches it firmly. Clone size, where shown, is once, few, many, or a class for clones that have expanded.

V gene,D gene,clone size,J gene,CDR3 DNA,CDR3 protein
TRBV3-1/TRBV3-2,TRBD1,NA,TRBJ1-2,TGTGCCAGCAGCCAAGCGGGACAGGTCGACTACACCTTC,CASSQAGQVDYTF
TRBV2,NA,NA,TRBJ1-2,TGTGCCAGCCGTACGAGGGTGAACTATGGCTACACCTTC,CASRTRVNYGYTF
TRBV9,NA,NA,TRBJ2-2,TGTGCCAGCAGCCCCCGGGGGTCCGCGAACACCGGGGAGCTGTTTTTT,CASSPRGSANTGELFF
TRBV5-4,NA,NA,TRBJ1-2,TGTGCCAGCAGCTTACAGGGTGGGGGTAACTATGGCTACACCTTC,CASSLQGGGNYGYTF
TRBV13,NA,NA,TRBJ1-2,TGTGCCAGCAGCCCGTCGAACAGGGACTATGGCTACACCTTC,CASSPSNRDYGYTF
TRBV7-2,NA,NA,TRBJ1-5,TGTGCCAGCAGCTTAGAGGGGTACAATCAGCCCCAGCATTTT,CASSLEGYNQPQHF
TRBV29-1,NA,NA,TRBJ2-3,TGCAGCGCCGGGGGTAGTGCCACGCAGTATTTT,CSAGGSATQYF
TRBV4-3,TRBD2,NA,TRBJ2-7,TGCGCCAGCAGCCAAGACACGGCTAGCGGGGCCTACGAGCAGTACTTC,CASSQDTASGAYEQYF
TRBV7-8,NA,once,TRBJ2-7,TGTGCCAGCAGCCTAGGGGGGGACAGGACAACCTACGAGCAGTACTTC,CASSLGGDRTTYEQYF
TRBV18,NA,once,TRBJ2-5,TGTGCCAGCTCACCCCAGATCGCGGTCGAGACCCAGTACTTC,CASSPQIAVETQYF
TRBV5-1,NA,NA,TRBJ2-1,TGCGCCAGCAGCGCACCCGGGAGCTCCTACAATGAGCAGTTCTTC,CASSAPGSSYNEQFF
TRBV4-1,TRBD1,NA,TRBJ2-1,TGCGCCAGCAGCCAAGAGGGGACAGCTTACAATGAGCAGTTCTTC,CASSQEGTAYNEQFF
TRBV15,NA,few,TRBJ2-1,TGTGCCACCAGCAGAGACAGGGACAATGAGCAGTTCTTC,CATSRDRDNEQFF
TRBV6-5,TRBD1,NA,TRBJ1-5,TGTGCCAGCAGCCTTGGGACAGTTGATCAGCCCCAGCATTTT,CASSLGTVDQPQHF
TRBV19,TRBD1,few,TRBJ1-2,TGTGCCAGTATCCCGACAGGGGGAAACTATGGCTACACCTTC,CASIPTGGNYGYTF
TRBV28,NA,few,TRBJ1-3,TGTGCCAGCAGTCCTCATGGACAGTCCGGAAACACCATATATTTT,CASSPHGQSGNTIYF
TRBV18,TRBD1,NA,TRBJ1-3,TGTGCCAGCTTGGGACAGAGATCTGGAAACACCATATATTTT,CASLGQRSGNTIYF
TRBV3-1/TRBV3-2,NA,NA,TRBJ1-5,TGTGCCAGCAGCCAAGCAACAGGGTCTGGTCAGCCCCAGCATTTT,CASSQATGSGQPQHF
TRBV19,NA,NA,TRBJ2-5,TGTGCCAGTAGTATAGGCGTTAAAGAGACCCAGTACTTC,CASSIGVKETQYF
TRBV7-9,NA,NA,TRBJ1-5,TGTGCCAGCAGCTTAGCGAGGGAGAGCAATCAGCCCCAGCATTTT,CASSLARESNQPQHF
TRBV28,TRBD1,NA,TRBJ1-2,TGTGCCAGCAGTCTTTCTAGTCCCGGGACAGGGTCAAGGGGTGGCTACACCTTC,CASSLSSPGTGSRGGYTF
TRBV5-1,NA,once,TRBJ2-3,TGCGCCAGCAGCCTAAGCACAGATACGCAGTATTTT,CASSLSTDTQYF
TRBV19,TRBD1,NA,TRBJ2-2,TGTGCCAGTAGACCCTTCGGGACAGAACTCACCGGGGAGCTGTTTTTT,CASRPFGTELTGELFF
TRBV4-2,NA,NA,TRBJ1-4,TGTGCCAGCAGCCGGGAGGAACGCGCGAATGAAAAACTGTTTTTT,CASSREERANEKLFF
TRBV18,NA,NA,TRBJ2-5,TGTGCCAGCTCACCAAATATTAAGGCAGGGGCACAAGAGACCCAGTACTTC,CASSPNIKAGAQETQYF
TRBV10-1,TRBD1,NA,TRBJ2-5,TGCGCCAGTTTCGACAGGGGGGAGACCCAGTACTTC,CASFDRGETQYF
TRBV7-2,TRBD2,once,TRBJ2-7,TGTGCCAGCAGCACCCAACTAGCGGGAGGGCCGTCCTACGAGCAGTACTTC,CASSTQLAGGPSYEQYF
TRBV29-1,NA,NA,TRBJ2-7,TGCAGCGTTCGCCTCGGGAGCCCCACCTACGAGCAGTACTTC,CSVRLGSPTYEQYF
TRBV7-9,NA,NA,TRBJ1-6,TGTGCCAGCAGCCCTCGGGAACTCCCCCTCCACTTT,CASSPRELPLHF
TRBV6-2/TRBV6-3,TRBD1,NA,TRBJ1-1,TGTGCCAGCACCCCCCCAGGACAGGGGGGATCTGAAGCTTTCTTT,CASTPPGQGGSEAFF
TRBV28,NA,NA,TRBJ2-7,TGTGCCAGCAGTGGCCCATACAACGAGCAGTACTTC,CASSGPYNEQYF
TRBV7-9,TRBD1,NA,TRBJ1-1,TGTGCCAGCAGCCGACAGGGGATGAACACTGAAGCTTTCTTT,CASSRQGMNTEAFF
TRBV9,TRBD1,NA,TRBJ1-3,TGTGCCAGCAGCGTAGCTTCCGGGACAGGGGCTTCCTCTGGAAACACCATATATTTT,CASSVASGTGASSGNTIYF
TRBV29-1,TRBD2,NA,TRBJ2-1,TGCAGCGTTCATCCTGAAAGCGGGGGGATCTACAATGAGCAGTTCTTC,CSVHPESGGIYNEQFF
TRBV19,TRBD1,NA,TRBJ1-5,TGTGCCAGTCGTGTATGGACAGGCCTTTCAAGGTATTCTGGAAATCAGCCCCAGCATTTT,CASRVWTGLSRYSGNQPQHF
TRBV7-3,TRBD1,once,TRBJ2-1,TGTGCCAGCAGCTTATTTCCTGGGACAGGGGTCTCCAATGAGCAGTTCTTC,CASSLFPGTGVSNEQFF
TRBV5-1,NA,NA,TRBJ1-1,TGCGCCAGCAGCTTGGCCGGGCAGGGGTCGAGCACTGAAGCTTTCTTT,CASSLAGQGSSTEAFF
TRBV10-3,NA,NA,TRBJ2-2,TGTGCCATCAGGCAAACGGGCGGGGAGCTGTTTTTT,CAIRQTGGELFF
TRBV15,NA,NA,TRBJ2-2,TGTGCCACCAGCAGGCTAGCACCGGGCCCCACCGGGGAGCTGTTTTTT,CATSRLAPGPTGELFF
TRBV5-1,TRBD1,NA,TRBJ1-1,TGCGCCAGCAGCTTGTTCCAGGGGGCTTCCACTGAAGCTTTCTTT,CASSLFQGASTEAFF
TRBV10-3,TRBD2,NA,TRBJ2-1,TGTGCCATCAGTGAGTCACCGGGACTAGGGTCGGATGAGCAGTTCTTC,CAISESPGLGSDEQFF
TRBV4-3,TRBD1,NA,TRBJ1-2,TGCGCCAGCAGCCAGGGGACAGGGGAAGGCTACACCTTC,CASSQGTGEGYTF
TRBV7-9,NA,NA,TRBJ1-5,TGTGCCAGCAGCCTTGGCCCAGGTAACCATCAGCCCCAGCATTTT,CASSLGPGNHQPQHF
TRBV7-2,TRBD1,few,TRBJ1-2,TGTGCCAGCAGCTTATTAGGACAGGGGAACTATGGCTACACCTTC,CASSLLGQGNYGYTF